Listed below are T cell receptor beta chains from one sample, sequenced in a study of kidney transplant recipient with SARS-CoV-2 infection. TCRdb re-called the reads through MiXCR, storing one row per CDR3 protein. The sample lists about 250,000 distinct CDR3 sequences; around 28% were seen once. Sequencing used a blood sample, obtained at baseline and between days 110 and 120 from a kidney transplant recipient. The receptors originated from a male patient between 25 and 39 years old who had COVID-19 and was a kidney transplant recipient. Some of the T cells might come from the graft donor. The CDR3 runs from the conserved cysteine through the conserved F or W. The order of the fields is CDR3 length, D gene, V gene, clone size, J gene, CDR3 DNA, CDR3 protein. D genes are given only for firm matches. Expanded clones get a size class; other rows say once, few or many, or leave the size out.

>12|TRBD2|TRBV20-1|many|TRBJ2-1
TGCAGTGCTAGACTAGCGGACAATGAGCAGTTCTTC
CSARLADNEQFF
>16|TRBD1|TRBV19|.|TRBJ2-1
TGTGCCAGTAGTATTAATAGGGACAGGACCTACAATGAGCAGTTCTTC
CASSINRDRTYNEQFF
>17|.|TRBV23-1|many|TRBJ1-2
TGCGCCAGCAGTGGGCGTCCGCTACGCAGAAAGACCTATGGCTACACCTTC
CASSGRPLRRKTYGYTF
>17|.|TRBV11-3|many|TRBJ1-2
TGTGCCAGCAGCAGAATGTACGATCTCGGAAAGACCTATGGCTACACCTTC
CASSRMYDLGKTYGYTF
>14|.|TRBV24-1|.|TRBJ2-1
TGTGCCACCAGTGACGGCCTGAGCTACAATGAGCAGTTCTTC
CATSDGLSYNEQFF
>15|TRBD2|TRBV6-1|many|TRBJ2-1
TGTGCCAGCAGTGGGGGACTAGCGGGAGCCAATGAGCAGTTCTTC
CASSGGLAGANEQFF
>19|TRBD1|TRBV3-1|many|TRBJ1-2
TGTGCCAGCAGCCAAGTGGTTTCCGGACAGGGGATGAGTAACTATGGCTACACCTTC
CASSQVVSGQGMSNYGYTF
>13|.|TRBV6-1|many|TRBJ1-1
TGTGCCAGCAGTGAAAACAGGGACACTGAAGCTTTCTTT
CASSENRDTEAFF
>14|TRBD2|TRBV20-1|many|TRBJ2-7
TGCAGTGCTAGAGGGAATAGCGGGCCCTTTGAGCAGTACTTC
CSARGNSGPFEQYF
>13|.|TRBV6-5|many|TRBJ1-1
TGTGCCAGCAGACCAACAGGGTTCACTGAAGCTTTCTTT
CASRPTGFTEAFF
>14|TRBD1|TRBV5-5|few|TRBJ1-5
TGTGCCAGCAGCTTCTCGACAGGGGATCAGCCCCAGCATTTT
CASSFSTGDQPQHF
>17|.|TRBV10-2|.|TRBJ1-2
TGCGCCAGCAGTCGCGGGTGCACTTCTAGAAAGACCCATGGCTACACCTTC
CASSRGCTSRKTHGYTF
>15|TRBD1|TRBV7-2|many|TRBJ2-7
TGTGCCAGCAGCCCCGGGACAGGGGTATCCTACGAGCAGTACTTC
CASSPGTGVSYEQYF
>13|.|TRBV10-1|few|TRBJ2-5
TGCGCCAGCAGTGTTGGCAGGCAAGAGACCCAGTACTTC
CASSVGRQETQYF
>13|.|TRBV20-1|.|TRBJ2-5
TGCAGTGCCCCTATCCGGGGACGAGAGACCCAGTACTTC
CSAPIRGRETQYF
>16|.|TRBV20-1|.|TRBJ1-5
TGCAGTGCTAGAGAGCCCCCAGCGGCTAGCACAGATACGCAGCATTTT
CSAREPPAASTDTQHF
>16|TRBD2|TRBV9|many|TRBJ2-2
TGTGCCAGCAGCGTAAGGGCGGGGGTGAACACCGGGGAGCTGTTTTTT
CASSVRAGVNTGELFF
>13|.|TRBV27|many|TRBJ2-7
TGTGCCAGCAGTGTGGGCCCACACTACGAGCAGTACTTC
CASSVGPHYEQYF
>18|.|TRBV12-3/TRBV12-4|.|TRBJ2-6
TGTGCCAGCAGTCACAGGTACAGCAGACAAAGTCGGGCCAACGTCCTGACTTTC
CASSHRYSRQSRANVLTF
>16|.|TRBV4-3|many|TRBJ1-3
TGCGCCAGCAGCCAAGATTGGGGTTCCGCTGGAAACACCATATATTTT
CASSQDWGSAGNTIYF
>15|TRBD1|TRBV15|many|TRBJ1-1
TGTGCCACCAGCAGGGACAGGGGGATGAACACTGAAGCTTTCTTT
CATSRDRGMNTEAFF
>10|.|TRBV10-1|many|TRBJ2-7
TGCGCCAGCTTCGGGAGCCTAAAGTACTTC
CASFGSLKYF
>16|TRBD2|TRBV15|.|TRBJ2-5
TGTACCACCAGCATACGACTAGCGGGGGGAGGGGAGACCCAGTACTTC
CTTSIRLAGGGETQYF
>20|.|TRBV25-1|few|TRBJ2-3
TGTGCCAGCAGCAAGAACAGGGGCCCTCCTCTGACGGGAGGGACAGATACGCAGTATTTT
CASSKNRGPPLTGGTDTQYF
>15|.|TRBV6-6|few|TRBJ2-1
TGTGCCAGCAGTTATTGGGGGGCGACCTACAATGAGCAGTTCTTC
CASSYWGATYNEQFF
>16|.|TRBV5-1|.|TRBJ1-2
TGCGCCAGCGCCATTATATCGGTTCGAAAGACCTGTGGCTACACCTTC
CASAIISVRKTCGYTF
>21|TRBD2|TRBV6-1|.|TRBJ2-1
TGTGCCAGCAGTGAGCGAATCCGGGACAGGCGACTAGCGGGAGGGCCCAATGAGCAGTTCTTC
CASSERIRDRRLAGGPNEQFF
>13|.|TRBV20-1|many|TRBJ2-1
TGCAGTGCCGTGGACAGTACGTACAATGAGCAGTTCTTC
CSAVDSTYNEQFF
>18|TRBD2|TRBV20-1|many|TRBJ2-7
TGCAGTGCTAGAGATCCTGGAGCGGGGGGACCCCGCTCCTACGAGCAGTACTTC
CSARDPGAGGPRSYEQYF
>13|.|TRBV4-3|many|TRBJ1-3
TGCGCCAGCAGCCAGGGATCTGGAAACACCATATATTTT
CASSQGSGNTIYF